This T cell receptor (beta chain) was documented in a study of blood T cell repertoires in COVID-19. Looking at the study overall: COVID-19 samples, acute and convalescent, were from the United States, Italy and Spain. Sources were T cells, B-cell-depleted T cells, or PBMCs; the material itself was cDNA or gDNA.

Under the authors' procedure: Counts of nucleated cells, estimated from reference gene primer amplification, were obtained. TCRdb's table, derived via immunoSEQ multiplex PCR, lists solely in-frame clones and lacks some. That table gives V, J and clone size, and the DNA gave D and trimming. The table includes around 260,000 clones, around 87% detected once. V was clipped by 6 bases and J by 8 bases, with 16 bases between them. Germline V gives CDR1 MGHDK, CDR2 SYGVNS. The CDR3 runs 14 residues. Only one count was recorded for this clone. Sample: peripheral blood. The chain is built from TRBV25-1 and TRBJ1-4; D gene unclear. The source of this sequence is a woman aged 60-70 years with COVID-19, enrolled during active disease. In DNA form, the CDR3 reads TGTGCCAGCAGCATCCCGGGGAAAGGGGAAAAACTGTTTTTT. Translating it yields CASSIPGKGEKLFF.